These 14 T cell receptor beta chains originate from one sample sequenced in a study of blood T cell repertoires in COVID-19. Here immunoSEQ multiplex PCR was the method, and the copy in TCRdb shows in-frame clones only, minus some. Of 220,000 or so clones listed, 92% are singletons. The sample consisted of peripheral blood. These receptors all stem from a man in his fifties or sixties with COVID-19, enrolled during active disease.

The chain has TRBV5-4 and TRBJ1-1; possibly TRBD1 for D (5 bases). Germline CDR1 is SGHNT and CDR2 is YYREEE (reference sequence). This CDR3 spans 14 amino acids. Trimming took off 4 bases at V and 2 bases at J, with 12 bases between the two ends. The CDR3 region is CASSPGGVNTEAFF. In DNA form, the CDR3 reads TGTGCCAGCAGCCCCGGGGGGGTAAACACTGAAGCTTTCTTT.

Only one count was recorded for this clone. The V call is TRBV5-1, the J call TRBJ2-6; 7 bases are shared with TRBD1. J lost 0 bases, V lost 7 bases, and 4 bases had no gene match. CDR1 is SGHRS and CDR2 is YFSETQ in the germline V gene. CDR3 size: 15 residues. This CDR3 is CASGQAISGANVLTF. CDR3 in DNA: TGCGCCAGCGGACAGGCCATCTCTGGGGCCAACGTCCTGACTTTC.

The rearrangement links TRBV6-1 to TRBJ1-2; D is ambiguous. Trimming took off 2 bases at V and 7 bases at J, with 8 bases between the two ends. The V gene's germline CDR1 is MNHNS and CDR2 SASEGT. This CDR3 contains 12 residues. In nucleotides, the CDR3 is TGTGCCAGCAGTGAAATGCGGGTTGGCTACACCTTC. Residues: CASSEMRVGYTF.

J is TRBJ2-2 and V is TRBV5-1, with a weak D call TRBD2 (6 bases). The V and J ends lost 8 bases and 6 bases respectively, with 11 bases between them. The CDR3 runs to 12 residues. CDR1 SGHRS and CDR2 YFSETQ come from the germline V gene. CDR3 sequence: CASHGGAGELFF. CDR3 nucleotide sequence: TGCGCCAGTCATGGAGGGGCCGGGGAGCTGTTTTTT.

J is TRBJ2-3 and V is TRBV2; TRBD2 aligns across 11 bases. Looked up from germline, CDR1 is SNHLY and CDR2 is FYNNEI. This CDR3 has 15 residues. V lost 8 bases to trimming and J lost 0 bases; unmatched junction nucleotides: 4. The CDR3 protein is CASGGLAASTDTQYF. The CDR3 DNA reads TGTGCCAGCGGGGGACTAGCGGCTAGCACAGATACGCAGTATTTT.

The chain joins TRBV7-8 to TRBJ1-5; no firm D call. The V gene's germline CDR1 is SGHVS and CDR2 FQNEAQ. Trimming took off 1 base at V and 7 bases at J, with 17 bases between the two ends. The CDR3 is made up of 16 amino acids. CDR3 sequence (DNA): TGTGCCAGCAGCTTAGTGTGGAACGGGAGGACGCAGCCCCAGCATTTT. Amino acid sequence: CASSLVWNGRTQPQHF.

The chain has TRBV27 and TRBJ1-1; D call uncertain. Germline-derived CDR1 and CDR2 are MNHEY and SMNVEV (reference sequence). The CDR3 loop spans 13 amino acids. V lost 3 bases and J 0 bases, leaving 5 bases between the germline ends. DNA of the CDR3: TGTGCCAGCAGTTTTTCTGTGAACACTGAAGCTTTCTTT. Protein sequence: CASSFSVNTEAFF.

This sequence joins TRBV7-3 and TRBJ2-1; 7 nucleotides match TRBD2. The ends lost 5 bases at V and 7 bases at J; junction bases unmatched: 17. The length of the CDR3 is 17 residues. CDR1 and CDR2 from the germline V gene are SGHTA and FQGTGA. The CDR3 is CASSPGLGVGGINEQFF. In DNA form, the CDR3 reads TGTGCCAGCAGCCCAGGACTAGGAGTCGGGGGGATTAATGAGCAGTTCTTC.

This sequence joins TRBV6-6 and TRBJ2-2, with D tentatively TRBD1 (6 bases). CDR1 is MNHNY and CDR2 is SVGAGI in the germline V gene (reference sequence). This CDR3 is built from 15 residues. V was pared by 2 bases and J by 3 bases, with 10 bases between. The CDR3, as DNA: TGTGCCAGCAGTTACAGGGGACAAGACACCGGGGAGCTGTTTTTT. It translates to CASSYRGQDTGELFF.

This clone turned up a few times. The chain links TRBV10-1 to TRBJ2-7; TRBD2 agrees at 12 bases. Germline loops: CDR1 WNHNN, CDR2 SYGVQD (reference sequence). With V trimmed by 0 bases and J by 5 bases, 5 bases remained unmatched. The CDR3 is 16 amino acids. This CDR3 is CASSESRTSGAHEQYF. CDR3 bases: TGCGCCAGCAGTGAGTCCCGGACTAGCGGGGCCCACGAGCAGTACTTC.

V is TRBV20-1 and J is TRBJ2-7, with D possibly matching TRBD2 (5 bases). CDR1 and CDR2 (germline): DFQATT, SNEGSKA (reference sequence). The V gene lost 3 bases and the J gene lost 3 bases, with 15 bases spanning the gap. This CDR3 is 14 amino acids long. The CDR3 sequence: CSASQVAGRYEQYF. The CDR3 DNA reads TGCAGTGCTAGTCAGGTGGCGGGTCGCTACGAGCAGTACTTC.

V usage is TRBV4-2 and J usage is TRBJ2-1; 13 bases are a match to TRBD2. Germline V lookup: CDR1 LGHNA, CDR2 YNFKEQ. The V gene end was trimmed by 6 bases and the J gene end by 0 bases; junction bases not matched to a gene: 14. This CDR3 comprises 20 residues. CDR3 bases: TGTGCCAGCAGTCGAGTACTAGCGGGAGGGGGAAAGAGCTCCTACAATGAGCAGTTCTTC. As protein: CASSRVLAGGGKSSYNEQFF.

The CDR3 DNA reads as TGTGCCACCAGCAGAGTAGCTAGGTCAGATACGCAGTATTTT. The encoded protein is CATSRVARSDTQYF. The chain joins TRBV15 to TRBJ2-3, with unresolved D. Trimming cost V 1 base and J 4 bases, with 9 bases left between them. The CDR3 consists of 14 residues. CDR1 is LNHNV and CDR2 is YYDKDF in the germline V gene (reference sequence). Filled out from reference TRBV15 and TRBJ2-3, the complete variable domain reads DAMVIQNPRYQVTQFGKPVTLSCSQTLNHNVMYWYQQKSSQAPKLLFHYYDKDFNNEADTPDNFQSRRPNTSFCFLDIRSPGLGDTAMYLCATSRVARSDTQYFGPGTRLTVL.

V gene TRBV5-1 combines with J gene TRBJ1-3, with 9 positions matching TRBD1. The V and J ends lost 1 base and 2 bases, in that order; junction bases with no gene match: 4. Per germline, CDR1 SGHRS and CDR2 YFSETQ. The CDR3 is 16 amino acids. CDR3 DNA sequence: TGCGCCAGCAGCTTGACAGGGGGCGCAGCTGGAAACACCATATATTTT. It is translated as CASSLTGGAAGNTIYF.